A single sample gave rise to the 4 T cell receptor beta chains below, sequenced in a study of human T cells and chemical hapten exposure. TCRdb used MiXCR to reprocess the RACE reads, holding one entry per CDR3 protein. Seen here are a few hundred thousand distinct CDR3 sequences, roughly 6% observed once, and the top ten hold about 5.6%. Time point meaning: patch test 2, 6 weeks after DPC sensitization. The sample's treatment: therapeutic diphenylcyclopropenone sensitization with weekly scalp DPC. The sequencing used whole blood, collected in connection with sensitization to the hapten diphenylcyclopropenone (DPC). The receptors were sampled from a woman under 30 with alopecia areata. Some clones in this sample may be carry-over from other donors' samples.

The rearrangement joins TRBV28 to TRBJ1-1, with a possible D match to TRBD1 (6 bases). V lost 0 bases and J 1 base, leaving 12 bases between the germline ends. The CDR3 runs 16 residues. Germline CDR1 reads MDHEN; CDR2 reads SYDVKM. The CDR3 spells CASSLWGGASNTEAFF. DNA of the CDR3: TGTGCCAGCAGTTTATGGGGGGGGGCATCGAACACTGAAGCTTTCTTT. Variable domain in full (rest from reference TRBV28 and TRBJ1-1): DVKVTQSSRYLVKRTGEKVFLECVQDMDHENMFWYRQDPGLGLRLIYFSYDVKMKEKGDIPEGYSVSREKKERFSLILESASTNQTSMYLCASSLWGGASNTEAFFGQGTRLTVV.

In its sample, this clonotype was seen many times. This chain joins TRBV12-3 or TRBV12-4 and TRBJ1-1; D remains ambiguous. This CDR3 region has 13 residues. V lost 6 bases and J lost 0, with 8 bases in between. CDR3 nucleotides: TGTGCCAGCAGCCTACAGTTGAACACTGAAGCTTTCTTT. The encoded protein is CASSLQLNTEAFF.

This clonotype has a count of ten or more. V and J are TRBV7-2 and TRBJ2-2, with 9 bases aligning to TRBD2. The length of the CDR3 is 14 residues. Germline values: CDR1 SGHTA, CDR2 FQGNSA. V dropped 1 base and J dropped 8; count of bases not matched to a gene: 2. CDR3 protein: CASSLVAGEGELFF. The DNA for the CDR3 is TGTGCCAGCAGCTTAGTAGCGGGGGAGGGGGAGCTGTTTTTT.

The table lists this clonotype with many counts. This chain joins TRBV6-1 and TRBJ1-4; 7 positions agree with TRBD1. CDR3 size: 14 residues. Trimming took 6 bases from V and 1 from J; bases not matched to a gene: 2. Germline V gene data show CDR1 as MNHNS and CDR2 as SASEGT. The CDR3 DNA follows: TGTGCCAGCAGCCGGGACAGAACTAATGAAAAACTGTTTTTT. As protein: CASSRDRTNEKLFF.